The 10 T cell receptor beta chains below were found in one sample sequenced in a study of long-term antiretroviral therapy in people with HIV. Survey level was the resolution at which the v3.0 immunoSEQ assay ran. Method: immunoSEQ multiplex PCR; TCRdb's copy keeps in-frame clones and lacks some. The data contain around 21,000 clones, 75% to 90% of them singletons. The starting material was unsorted PBMCs, obtained around 5.9 years after starting antiretroviral therapy. These receptors were collected from a man under 40 with HIV.

This clone has a handful of counts. This sequence joins TRBV27 and TRBJ2-6; D is uncertain. Germline loops: CDR1 MNHEY, CDR2 SMNVEV (reference sequence). The CDR3 is 15 residues long. V lost 4 bases to trimming and J lost 0 bases, with 7 bases between them. CDR3 nucleotide sequence: TGTGCCAGCAGTTCTCATAGCTCTGGGGCCAACGTCCTGACTTTC. Its translation: CASSSHSSGANVLTF. Full variable domain (rest looked up from reference TRBV27 and TRBJ2-6): EAQVTQNPRYLITVTGKKLTVTCSQNMNHEYMSWYRQDPGLGLRQIYYSMNVEVTDKGDVPEGYKVSRKEKRNFPLILESPSPNQTSLYFCASSSHSSGANVLTFGAGSRLTVL.

This clone occurred once. The chain links TRBV9 to TRBJ1-1, with 7 nucleotides matching TRBD1. V lost 2 bases, J lost 6 bases, and 16 bases stayed unmatched. The CDR3 runs to 17 residues. Germline CDR1 and CDR2: SGDLS and YYNGEE. The CDR3 sequence is CASSVSPTGVDRAEAFF. The CDR3 DNA follows: TGTGCCAGCAGCGTGTCCCCCACAGGGGTGGATCGAGCTGAAGCTTTCTTT.

This chain uses TRBV30 with TRBJ1-1; maybe TRBD1 (6 bases). This CDR3 region has 13 residues. Germline CDR1 is GTSNPN and CDR2 is SVGIG (reference sequence). With 0 bases removed from V and 7 bases from J, the gap between germline ends came to 12 bases. CDR3 nucleotides: TGTGCCTGGAGTGTACAGGGAGGGGGTGAAGCTTTCTTT. Translated: CAWSVQGGGEAFF. The full variable domain, its missing parts supplied by reference TRBV30 and TRBJ1-1, is SQTIHQWPATLVQPVGSPLSLECTVEGTSNPNLYWYRQAAGRGLQLLFYSVGIGQISSEVPQNLSASRPQDRQFILSSKKLLLSDSGFYLCAWSVQGGGEAFFGQGTRLTVV.

V usage is TRBV28 and J usage is TRBJ2-7; 7 bases agree with TRBD2. CDR3 length: 13 residues. V was pared by 5 bases and J by 3 bases, with 4 bases of the junction left unmatched. In germline, CDR1 is MDHEN, CDR2 SYDVKM. This chain's CDR3 is CASSREEGYEQYF. CDR3 nucleotides: TGTGCCAGCAGTCGGGAGGAAGGCTACGAGCAGTACTTC.

This sequence joins TRBV19 and TRBJ1-1, with D uncertain. The CDR3 spans 13 residues. Between the trimmed V and J ends, which lost 5 bases and 1 base, there was a span of 8 bases. The germline CDR1 and CDR2 sequences are LNHDA and SQIVND (reference sequence). The CDR3 sequence is CASSLGRNTEAFF. DNA for the CDR3: TGTGCCAGTAGTCTCGGTCGGAACACTGAAGCTTTCTTT.

This clone is termed medium-sized. As DNA, the CDR3 is TGTGCCAGCAGTTACTCCCCCGGGGTTACCGATGGCTACACCTTC. Protein product: CASSYSPGVTDGYTF. The chain has TRBV6-5 and TRBJ1-2; unclear D gene. V was shortened by 0 bases and J by 6 bases, with 14 bases between the two germline ends. This CDR3 contains 15 residues. The germline CDR1 and CDR2 sequences are MNHEY and SVGAGI.

The chain couples TRBV28 to TRBJ2-7; a weak D match, TRBD2 (6 bases). With 2 bases removed from V and 2 bases from J, the gap between germline ends came to 13 bases. Germline V CDR1 and CDR2: MDHEN, SYDVKM. This CDR3 spans 15 amino acids. CDR3 sequence (DNA): TGTGCCAGCAGTTTAGTTGGGGGAGGAACCTACGAGCAGTACTTC. Translated: CASSLVGGGTYEQYF. Full variable domain (outside the CDR3, taken from reference TRBV28 and TRBJ2-7): DVKVTQSSRYLVKRTGEKVFLECVQDMDHENMFWYRQDPGLGLRLIYFSYDVKMKEKGDIPEGYSVSREKKERFSLILESASTNQTSMYLCASSLVGGGTYEQYFGPGTRLTVT.

The V and J genes are TRBV2 and TRBJ2-1, with D maybe TRBD2 (6 bases). V shed 6 bases and J shed 10 bases, with 16 bases lying between them. CDR3 length: 13 residues. Germline V CDR1 and CDR2: SNHLY, FYNNEI. The CDR3 nucleotides are TGTGCCAGCAGCCCGGGAGTGGGGTCCGAGCAGTTCTTC. Its protein product is CASSPGVGSEQFF. The full variable domain, rest sourced from reference TRBV2 and TRBJ2-1, is EPEVTQTPSHQVTQMGQEVILRCVPISNHLYFYWYRQILGQKVEFLVSFYNNEISEKSEIFDDQFSVERPDGSNFTLKIRSTKLEDSAMYFCASSPGVGSEQFFGPGTRLTVL.

The gene calls are TRBV5-1 and TRBJ2-2; D might be TRBD2 (5 bases). The CDR3 totals 14 residues. V was pared by 0 bases and J by 11 bases, with 14 bases between. Germline V CDR1 and CDR2: SGHRS, YFSETQ. Here the CDR3 DNA reads TGCGCCAGCAGCTTGGGCAGAGGGCACGCAGAGCTGTTTTTT. It encodes CASSLGRGHAELFF.

V usage is TRBV7-3 and J usage is TRBJ2-3, with 13 positions matching TRBD2. This CDR3 has 16 residues. After removal of 5 bases from V and 5 bases from J, the junction contained 7 bases not matched to a gene. Germline assignment: CDR1 SGHTA and CDR2 FQGTGA. The CDR3 DNA reads TGTGCCAGCAGCCGAACTAGCGGGAGGGCCGGAGATACGCAGTATTTT. Protein product: CASSRTSGRAGDTQYF.